What follows are 5 T cell receptor beta chains derived from one specimen sequenced in a study of blood T cells in healthy people across ages. The authors ran a second PCR of about 6 to 12 cycles using a sample-barcoded 5' primer and a J-beta primer mix. TCRdb recomputed calls from the 5' RACE reads with MiXCR, one row per CDR3 protein. The sample records more than 650,000 distinct CDR3 sequences, 22% being singletons. Sample: blood. The receptors were gathered from a man between 65 and 80 years old in good health.

The V gene is TRBV29-1, the J gene TRBJ2-3; TRBD2 agrees at 12 bases. The germline V gene has CDR1 SQVTM and CDR2 ANQGSEA. This CDR3 is built from 16 residues. Unmatched junction bases numbered 9, after V lost 6 bases and J lost 2 bases. In DNA form, the CDR3 reads TGCAGCGTACCGAAAGGACTAGCGGGACTCACAGATACGCAGTATTTT. This codes for CSVPKGLAGLTDTQYF.

This clonotype was found many times. V usage is TRBV7-2 and J usage is TRBJ1-5; D unresolved. Per germline, CDR1 SGHTA and CDR2 FQGNSA. CDR3 length: 15 amino acids. Trimming cost V 5 bases and J 0 bases, with 11 bases left between them. Here the CDR3 reads CASSPSGLSNQPQHF. DNA of the CDR3: TGTGCCAGCAGCCCTTCAGGCCTTAGCAATCAGCCCCAGCATTTT. The full variable domain, its missing parts supplied by reference TRBV7-2 and TRBJ1-5, is GAGVSQSPSNKVTEKGKDVELRCDPISGHTALYWYRQSLGQGLEFLIYFQGNSAPDKSGLPSDRFSAERTGGSVSTLTIQRTQQEDSAVYLCASSPSGLSNQPQHFGDGTRLSIL.

The gene calls are TRBV28 and TRBJ2-1, with 9 bases identical to TRBD2. The end of the DNA is better explained by TRBJ2-7, so the J call may be wrong. Germline CDR1 MDHEN, CDR2 SYDVKM. This CDR3 is 15 amino acids long. CDR3: CASHTPTSGEYEQYF. The CDR3 nucleotides are TGTGCCAGCCATACCCCGACTAGCGGAGAGTACGAGCAGTACTTC.

This clonotype was detected only a few times. This chain uses TRBV4-1 with TRBJ2-5; D is possibly TRBD2 (6 bases). The CDR3 spans 14 residues. The germline CDR1 and CDR2 sequences are MGHRA and YSYEKL. The V end lost 1 base, the J end lost 4 bases, and 10 bases lay between the germline ends. The CDR3 here is CASSQGFSGETQYF. The CDR3 nucleotides read TGCGCCAGCAGCCAAGGATTTAGCGGAGAGACCCAGTACTTC.

The V call is TRBV18, the J call TRBJ1-1; TRBD1 is a possible D gene (5 bases). Trimming cost V 3 bases and J 3 bases, with 14 bases left between them. This CDR3 region has 15 residues. The V gene's germline CDR1 is KGHSH and CDR2 LQKENI. This CDR3 reads CASSPRDWGYTEAFF. DNA for the CDR3: TGTGCCAGCTCACCGAGGGACTGGGGGTACACTGAAGCTTTCTTT.